These T cell receptor beta chains were read from a single sample in a study of CD8 T cells in Susac syndrome. TCRdb redid the calling of the immunoSEQ multiplex PCR reads with MiXCR, one entry per CDR3 protein. The sample holds about 240,000 distinct CDR3 sequences, 90% to 97% seen once. The sample taken for sequencing was CD4+ T cells from PBMCs. These receptors came from a human donor with Susac syndrome. Each CDR3 is given with its conserved first and last residue.

CDR3: CASSYVQEENTEAFF
V: TRBV6-5
J: TRBJ1-1

CDR3: CASSHTWPSTNYGYTF
V: TRBV18
J: TRBJ1-2

CDR3: CASHSGITDTQYF
V: TRBV28
J: TRBJ2-3

CDR3: CASSHQDSRLAKNIQYF
V: TRBV3-1
J: TRBJ2-4

CDR3: CATSDRQGTEGAGTDTQYF
V: TRBV24-1
J: TRBJ2-3

CDR3: CASSDSGFSYEQYF
V: TRBV25-1
J: TRBJ2-7

CDR3: CSVIGTGDGNVLTF
V: TRBV29-1
J: TRBJ2-6

CDR3: CASSADQAPGYTF
V: TRBV5-1
J: TRBJ1-2

CDR3: CSAREIAGRETQYF
V: TRBV20-1
J: TRBJ2-5

CDR3: CASSPNRDRGHEQFF
V: TRBV14
J: TRBJ2-1

CDR3: CASKVAGPSYEQYF
V: TRBV5-6
J: TRBJ2-7

CDR3: CASSVGGWQETQYF
V: TRBV9
J: TRBJ2-5

CDR3: CASSQKPGLAGGYGQETQYF
V: TRBV4-1
J: TRBJ2-5

CDR3: CASSLTWVNYGYTF
V: TRBV5-1
J: TRBJ1-2

CDR3: CASSSRAGEGATQYF
V: TRBV7-3
J: TRBJ2-5

CDR3: CSARSLAGGYNEQFF
V: TRBV20-1
J: TRBJ2-1

CDR3: CSVEDPAGGSHTDTQYF
V: TRBV29-1
J: TRBJ2-3

CDR3: CASRPWDGYYEQYF
V: TRBV7-9
J: TRBJ2-7

CDR3: CASSSGTDLETQYF
V: TRBV11-3
J: TRBJ2-5

CDR3: CAIGQYGYTF
V: TRBV10-3
J: TRBJ1-2

CDR3: CASSSPGQLHEAFF
V: TRBV3-1
J: TRBJ1-1

CDR3: CASSLTGDAYNEQFF
V: TRBV5-1
J: TRBJ2-1

CDR3: CASSYVRTGANVLTF
V: TRBV6-5
J: TRBJ2-6

CDR3: CASSRGISGANVLTF
V: TRBV18
J: TRBJ2-6

CDR3: CASSSSRLVNYGYTF
V: TRBV6-2/TRBV6-3
J: TRBJ1-2

CDR3: CATSRDLADYNEQFF
V: TRBV15
J: TRBJ2-1

CDR3: CASTLMTVNTEAFF
V: TRBV2
J: TRBJ1-1

CDR3: CASSFRVGTPENIQYF
V: TRBV27
J: TRBJ2-4

CDR3: CASHNEQFF
V: TRBV6-4
J: TRBJ2-1

CDR3: CAWRLGHLNTEAFF
V: TRBV30
J: TRBJ1-1

CDR3: CASNGLAKNIQYF
V: TRBV5-6
J: TRBJ2-4

CDR3: CASSKKGADSYEQYF
V: TRBV9
J: TRBJ2-7

CDR3: CASSQDMHRRVGTGELFF
V: TRBV14
J: TRBJ2-2

CDR3: CASRMTVLNTEAFF
V: TRBV12-3/TRBV12-4
J: TRBJ1-1

CDR3: CASSLITSGSYNEQFF
V: TRBV7-3
J: TRBJ2-1

CDR3: CASRSQETQYF
V: TRBV12-3/TRBV12-4
J: TRBJ2-5

CDR3: CASSPNPPGERTQYF
V: TRBV18
J: TRBJ2-3

CDR3: CASSYGGSSSYEQYF
V: TRBV6-5
J: TRBJ2-7

CDR3: CSASLRSLSYNEQFF
V: TRBV20-1
J: TRBJ2-1

CDR3: CASLLTVDRGLTETQYF
V: TRBV5-4
J: TRBJ2-5

CDR3: CASSYGGGQVRYEQYF
V: TRBV6-2/TRBV6-3
J: TRBJ2-7

CDR3: CASSLAGDIGNTIYF
V: TRBV5-4
J: TRBJ1-3

CDR3: CSVAGHETNEKLFF
V: TRBV29-1
J: TRBJ1-4

CDR3: CASSLLATQYF
V: TRBV13
J: TRBJ2-3

CDR3: CASSQVSGRGTYNEQFF
V: TRBV4-1
J: TRBJ2-1

CDR3: CASEEGSGYTF
V: TRBV5-1
J: TRBJ1-2

CDR3: CATRDKDLTDTQYF
V: TRBV15
J: TRBJ2-3

CDR3: CASSQDPFGSSSYEQYF
V: TRBV3-1
J: TRBJ2-7

CDR3: CASSPFPSNTGELFF
V: TRBV18
J: TRBJ2-2

CDR3: CASSLRQFNEQFF
V: TRBV5-1
J: TRBJ2-1

CDR3: CSVLAGYQNEQFF
V: TRBV29-1
J: TRBJ2-1

CDR3: CSVVPRGNTEAFF
V: TRBV29-1
J: TRBJ1-1

CDR3: CSVAVDSGANVLTF
V: TRBV29-1
J: TRBJ2-6

CDR3: CATSDQAASNQPQHF
V: TRBV24-1
J: TRBJ1-5

CDR3: CASSLIGSQETQYF
V: TRBV5-1
J: TRBJ2-5